This T cell receptor beta chain was profiled in a study of cytomegalovirus exposure and HLA in healthy donors (dated by TCRdb to about 2017). At the level of the whole study: The 650 to 750 repertoires of the first cohort and the roughly 110 validation repertoires were produced on the same platform, according to a later analysis. The study was designed to test whether signatures of past pathogen exposure could be identified by cataloging public T cell receptors. Along with the roughly 700-subject first cohort, a separate validation cohort of around 110 different subjects was used. To predict cytomegalovirus infection status, the study brought together high-throughput TCR immunosequencing, statistical association of individual TCRs with disease status, and machine learning.

Library preparation was by the immunoSEQ multiplex PCR assay. As for the authors' bioinformatics: A statistical classification framework was built for diagnosing cytomegalovirus status from the catalog of TCR beta chain sequences. TCRdb took over this immuneACCESS table, retaining in-frame rearrangements with V and J assigned. Such tables are incomplete; in checked studies, under half of the missing clones stem from an unresolved V gene, and the remainder is unexplained. The V and J calls and clone size come from that table; D and trimming were worked out from the DNA. The sample data list more than 85,000 clones, and over 75% of these were observed just once. The ten largest clones represent more than 1.4% of the sample. Looking up the germline V gene (reference sequence) yields CDR1 MNHEY and CDR2 SMNVEV. The germline V and J ends show losses of 8 bases and 4 bases respectively, and no gene match explains 10 bases of the junction. The CDR3 sequence holds 16 residues, the cysteine and phenylalanine included. Here the CDR3 DNA is all that survives: 48 bases in frame from base 1.

In the case of this clone: Its antigen remains unidentified. Per-nucleotide qualities are absent, and no much larger clonotype sits a single base away.

What the authors observed across the whole study: The authors suggested that the approach could potentially be extended to other disease states and immunological phenotypes. Cytomegalovirus status was reported to be diagnosed by the classifier with high specificity and sensitivity in both the original and validation cohorts. Three of the identified cytomegalovirus-associated TCR beta chains were confirmed in vitro to be specific for cytomegalovirus antigens. In the study, 150 to 200 TCR beta chains were listed as associated with cytomegalovirus. A later analysis found that TCRs clustered in the first cohort also tended to co-occur in the roughly 120 validation repertoires, with approximately 93% of cluster scores above 0. Across donors, most TCR sequences were observed very rarely, whereas some public TCRs were present in many individuals. A later analysis lacked HLA typing for the validation cohort, so it scored co-occurrence in that cohort across all 110 or so repertoires.

Donors formed part of the validation cohort, which comprised fewer than 150 subjects and was distinct from the first cohort of under 850 subjects. This clonotype was sampled from a woman in her twenties or thirties in good health and CMV-seropositive. The sequenced material came from PBMCs. The sequence joins TRBV27 to TRBJ2-3; the central 12 bases match TRBD1. This receptor carries the CDR3 CASVSRGQGASDTQYF. In nucleotide form, the sequence is TGTGCCAGCGTATCCCGGGGACAGGGGGCTTCAGATACGCAGTATTTT.